Listed below are T cell receptor beta chains from one sample, sequenced in a study of blood T cell repertoires in COVID-19. Data came from immunoSEQ multiplex PCR; TCRdb stores just in-frame clones and leaves some out. The sample has 360,000 or so clones; approximately 89% are singletons. The sequencing sample was made of peripheral blood. The receptors come from a woman in her sixties with COVID-19, enrolled during active disease. The conserved cysteine and the conserved F or W are not part of the CDR3 here.

V: TRBV6-5; CDR3: ASRYSSYNSPLH
V: TRBV6-7; CDR3: AGGKIAKNIQY
V: TRBV4-1; CDR3: ASSRTGMPYNEQF
V: TRBV6-2/TRBV6-3; CDR3: ASSNTGTGKTGELF
V: TRBV5-5; CDR3: ASSLWGVLDTQY
V: TRBV7-2; CDR3: ASSSGQGNYGYT
V: TRBV4-2; CDR3: ASSQAPWEEAF
V: TRBV27; CDR3: ASSLGVATEAF
V: TRBV5-1; CDR3: ASSLGTGAGDTQY
V: TRBV10-2; CDR3: ASSAQGVNTEAF
V: TRBV5-1; CDR3: ASSFQGAYNSPLH
V: TRBV18; CDR3: ASSPQGHSNQPQH
V: TRBV19; CDR3: ASSMDRGNYGYT
V: TRBV6-5; CDR3: ASRIGQYNSPLH
V: TRBV10-2; CDR3: ASRQGARNYGYT
V: TRBV19; CDR3: ASSKRMGGGRTDTQY